This entry lists 17 T cell receptor beta chains sequenced from one sample in a study of CD8 T cells in Susac syndrome. Random hexamers were used to reverse transcribe the RNA input (about 0.5 to 1 ug). One entry per CDR3 protein results from TCRdb running MiXCR on the immunoSEQ multiplex PCR reads. The repertoire has about 120,000 distinct CDR3 sequences, roughly 94% of them found once; the top ten carry roughly 0.092%. Sequencing was performed on CD4+ T cells from PBMCs. All receptors derive from a human donor in good health.

The chain links TRBV2 to TRBJ2-5, with 7 bases aligning to TRBD1. V shed 7 bases, J shed 2 bases, and the junction held 1 base outside the gene matches. The CDR3 has 12 amino acids. From germline, CDR1 is SNHLY and CDR2 FYNNEI. CDR3 loop: CASTGQQETQYF. The DNA of the CDR3 is TGTGCCAGCACGGGACAGCAAGAGACCCAGTACTTC.

The V gene is TRBV3-1, the J gene TRBJ2-1; D remains unclear. This CDR3 spans 14 amino acids. V lost 2 bases, J lost 7 bases, and 12 bases lay in between. Germline V gene lookup returns CDR1 LGHDT and CDR2 YNNKEL (reference sequence). As DNA, the CDR3 is TGTGCCAGCAGCCAAATGACCGCCTGGAATGAGCAGTTCTTC. It translates to CASSQMTAWNEQFF.

This sequence joins TRBV9 and TRBJ2-5; 8 bases match TRBD1. The CDR3 sequence is 15 residues long. Germline-derived CDR1 and CDR2 are SGDLS and YYNGEE. J gave up 1 base and V 1 base, and 3 bases lay outside the gene matches. In DNA, the CDR3 is TGTGCCAGCAGCGTAACACAGGGGGTCCAAGAGACCCAGTACTTC. Translated, it gives CASSVTQGVQETQYF.

CDR3 region: CASSRRASAYTDTQYF. CDR3 nucleotides: TGTGCCAGCAGCAGACGGGCTAGCGCGTACACAGATACGCAGTATTTT. The chain joins TRBV11-1 to TRBJ2-3; D might be TRBD2 (6 bases). This CDR3 has 16 residues. Trimming cost V 5 bases and J 2 bases, with 17 bases left between them. In germline, CDR1 is SGHAT, CDR2 FQDESV (reference sequence).

The chain links TRBV29-1 to TRBJ1-2; D uncertain. CDR1 is SQVTM and CDR2 is ANQGSEA in the germline V gene. The length of the CDR3 is 12 residues. V lost 6 bases and J 6 bases, leaving 14 bases between the germline ends. This CDR3 reads CSVRDSFDGYTF. The CDR3 coding sequence is TGCAGCGTAAGAGATTCTTTTGATGGCTACACCTTC.

This clonotype was detected only once. The chain has TRBV3-1 and TRBJ1-2; no reliable D call. Trimming pared 2 bases from V and 2 bases from J, leaving 6 bases between. The CDR3 loop spans 13 amino acids. Germline V gives CDR1 LGHDT, CDR2 YNNKEL (reference sequence). CDR3 in amino acids: CASSQNVNYGYTF. In DNA, the CDR3 is TGTGCCAGCAGCCAAAACGTGAACTATGGCTACACCTTC.

V and J are TRBV19 and TRBJ2-2; TRBD2 agrees at 8 bases. Unmatched junction bases numbered 10, after V lost 3 bases and J lost 7 bases. The CDR3 runs to 16 residues. Germline V gives CDR1 LNHDA, CDR2 SQIVND (reference sequence). CDR3: CASSISVAGRGGELFF. Written as DNA, the CDR3 is TGTGCCAGTAGTATCTCGGTAGCGGGACGCGGCGGGGAGCTGTTTTTT.

This CDR3 is CATSRGRVNEQFF. The CDR3 DNA sequence: TGTGCCACTTCGCGGGGCAGGGTAAATGAGCAGTTCTTC. The chain couples TRBV7-9 to TRBJ2-1; perhaps TRBD2 as D (6 bases). The CDR3 has 13 amino acids. Germline V gene data show CDR1 as SEHNR and CDR2 as FQNEAQ (reference sequence). V was clipped by 10 bases and J by 7 bases, with 17 bases between them.

V gene TRBV29-1 combines with J gene TRBJ2-7; 11 bases are a match to TRBD1. V lost 5 bases and J lost 0; bases outside the gene matches: 3. This CDR3 region has 14 residues. From germline, CDR1 is SQVTM and CDR2 ANQGSEA. As DNA, the CDR3 is TGCAGCGTTTGGACAGGGGGCACCTCCTACGAGCAGTACTTC. Its protein is CSVWTGGTSYEQYF.

The chain uses TRBV11-2 and TRBJ2-7; no clear D gene. V dropped 5 bases and J dropped 2 bases, with 4 bases sitting between them. The CDR3 extends over 11 amino acids. Germline V lookup: CDR1 SGHAT, CDR2 FQNNGV. The CDR3 region is CASSTPYEQYF. As DNA, the CDR3 is TGTGCCAGCAGCACGCCCTACGAGCAGTACTTC. Drawing the rest from reference TRBV11-2 and TRBJ2-7, the complete variable domain is EAGVAQSPRYKIIEKRQSVAFWCNPISGHATLYWYQQILGQGPKLLIQFQNNGVVDDSQLPKDRFSAERLKGVDSTLKIQPAKLEDSAVYLCASSTPYEQYFGPGTRLTVT.

V usage is TRBV9 and J usage is TRBJ2-7; 10 nucleotides line up with TRBD2. After removal of 2 bases from V and 1 base from J, the junction contained 0 bases not matched to a gene. This CDR3 is built from 14 residues. Germline V gives CDR1 SGDLS, CDR2 YYNGEE. The CDR3 reads CASSVGLASYEQYF. The DNA for the CDR3 is TGTGCCAGCAGCGTGGGACTAGCGTCCTACGAGCAGTACTTC.

This chain joins TRBV27 and TRBJ1-6, with a tentative D call TRBD1 (6 bases). The CDR3 runs to 14 residues. CDR1 is MNHEY and CDR2 is SMNVEV in the germline V gene (reference sequence). The germline V and J ends were trimmed by 2 bases and 9 bases, with 11 bases remaining between them. This CDR3 is CASSLRTVGSPLHF. The CDR3 bases are TGTGCCAGCAGTTTAAGGACAGTTGGTTCACCCCTCCACTTT.

This clonotype came up once. The rearrangement uses TRBV6-1 and TRBJ2-2; 9 nucleotides line up with TRBD1. V lost 7 bases to trimming and J lost 12 bases; unmatched junction nucleotides: 9. The germline V gene encodes CDR1 MNHNS and CDR2 SASEGT. The CDR3 is 13 residues long. This CDR3 reads CASIILGTGQLFF. The DNA of the CDR3 is TGTGCCAGCATCATCCTAGGGACAGGGCAGCTGTTTTTT.

This clonotype was counted a single time. The CDR3 region has the DNA TGTGCCATCAGTGAGTCGAGCAGGGGACTCACCGGGGAGCTGTTTTTT. It is translated as CAISESSRGLTGELFF. The chain recombines TRBV10-3 with TRBJ2-2, with D possibly being TRBD1 or TRBD2 (6 bases each). The germline gives CDR1 ENHRY, CDR2 SYGVKD. Trimming took 0 bases from V and 4 from J, leaving 12 bases between them. The CDR3 is 16 residues long.

This rearrangement joins TRBV7-2 to TRBJ2-1, with D perhaps TRBD2 (6 bases). The CDR3 runs to 16 residues. The V gene's germline CDR1 is SGHTA and CDR2 FQGNSA. With 1 base removed from V and 7 bases from J, the gap between germline ends came to 17 bases. The CDR3 DNA sequence: TGTGCCAGCAGCTTAGATCCCTTGGGAGGATGGAATGAGCAGTTCTTC. Translated, it gives CASSLDPLGGWNEQFF.

The chain uses TRBV29-1 and TRBJ2-1; D gene unclear. The CDR3 has 12 residues. Germline assignment: CDR1 SQVTM and CDR2 ANQGSEA. The V and J ends lost 1 base and 13 bases respectively, with 14 bases between them. The CDR3 DNA sequence: TGCAGCGTTGAAGGTCTGGAAAAAGATCAGTTCTTC. Translating it yields CSVEGLEKDQFF.

The chain carries TRBV3-1 and TRBJ2-7, with TRBD2 identical over 7 bases. Germline CDR1 and CDR2: LGHDT and YNNKEL (reference sequence). V was pared by 4 bases and J by 2 bases, with 8 bases of the junction left unmatched. The CDR3 has 15 amino acids. The CDR3 DNA sequence: TGTGCCAGCAGCCGGGACTACCGGGGAACCTACGAGCAGTACTTC. It codes for CASSRDYRGTYEQYF.